Sequencing of this T cell receptor beta chain was carried out in a study of beta chain features in type 1 diabetes. Study-wide results and caveats: Patients with Type 1 diabetes showed moderately but significantly shorter TCRB CDR3s in all four CD4+ subsets.

V was pared by 6 bases and J by 5 bases, with 17 bases of the junction left unmatched. From germline, CDR1 is MDHEN and CDR2 SYDVKM. There are 17 residues in the CDR3. Comments on this clone: Its antigen is unidentified.

As every portion of the isolated RNA was reverse transcribed, the sequencing read expressed TCRB transcripts. Measured with immunoSEQ multiplex PCR; TCRdb has only the in-frame clones, and not every one. The repertoire consists of around 650,000 clones, with around 11% occurring once and the leading ten covering around 0.12%. The chain recombines TRBV28 with TRBJ1-2; 8 bases align to TRBD1. Sample: naive CD4+ T cells from blood. This receptor was identified in a man between 25 and 39 years old with type 1 diabetes. CDR3 loop: CASSLYGTGQVPYGYTF. The DNA of the CDR3 is TGTGCCAGCAGCCTATACGGGACAGGACAAGTACCTTATGGCTACACCTTC.